This TCR beta chain originates from a study of metastatic and nonmetastatic thyroid tumors. Study-wide context: Malignant thyroid and benign thyroid patients provided blood and tumor or nodule tissue whose repertoires were compared. General study results and limits: Relative to benign nodules, malignant thyroid tumors were reportedly characterized by significantly elevated TCR beta diversity in blood and tumor.

CDR3 length: 15 residues. Germline V gives CDR1 LGHNA, CDR2 YSLEER. Trimming took 2 bases from V and 7 from J; bases not matched to a gene: 7. This clone was observed once. Its antigen is as yet unknown. Treatment of any kind had been given to no patient before thyroid surgery. In the source study's methods: A classifier of distant metastasis in papillary thyroid cancer was built from CDR3 differences (across clinicopathological groups). TCRdb used MiXCR to call clones anew from the PCR reads. TCRdb's processing, not the authors' own work, is the source of the V and J calls. The sample lists approximately 17,000 clones, under 30% occurring once.

The rearrangement joins TRBV4-3 to TRBJ2-1, with TRBD2 identical over 8 bases. The sequence was collected from a female donor with papillary thyroid cancer or a benign thyroid nodule (not recorded which). Some clones in this sample may be carry-over from other donors' samples. Input material: adjacent normal tissue. Written as DNA, the CDR3 is TGCGCCAGCAGCCAAAGTAGCGGGACCATGAATGAGCAGTTCTTC. Encoded protein: CASSQSSGTMNEQFF.